Shown below are 26 T cell receptor beta chains from a single sample sequenced in a study of blood T cell repertoires in COVID-19. Clones were sequenced by immunoSEQ multiplex PCR, and TCRdb holds only the in-frame ones, with some missing. The sample consists of about 130,000 clones, around four fifths of them appearing once. The sequencing sample was made of peripheral blood. Source of these receptors: a man aged 60 to 75 with acute or convalescent COVID-19.

The gene calls are TRBV29-1 and TRBJ1-4, with D possibly TRBD1 on 5 matching bases. Trimming took off 4 bases at V and 7 bases at J, with 10 bases between the two ends. CDR1 is SQVTM and CDR2 is ANQGSEA in the germline V gene. The CDR3 is made up of 12 amino acids. The CDR3 protein is CSVARRGEKLFF. CDR3 bases: TGCAGCGTTGCTCGGAGGGGTGAAAAACTGTTTTTT.

Here the CDR3 DNA reads TGCGCCAGCAGTTACCAGGGATACGGCTACACCTTC. It yields the protein CASSYQGYGYTF. V usage is TRBV10-2 and J usage is TRBJ1-2; D might be TRBD1 (5 bases). Germline V gives CDR1 WSHSY, CDR2 SAAADI. Trimming took off 5 bases at V and 8 bases at J, with 12 bases between the two ends. This CDR3 spans 12 amino acids.

This chain links TRBV6-6 with TRBJ1-1; no clear D. The ends were cut back, 8 bases at V and 3 bases at J, with 16 bases in the middle. Looked up from germline, CDR1 is MNHNY and CDR2 is SVGAGI (reference sequence). CDR3 length: 14 residues. In nucleotides, the CDR3 is TGTGCCAGCGGCTCTCGGGGTAAAGACACTGAAGCTTTCTTT. Translated: CASGSRGKDTEAFF.

This clone has just a few counts. The gene calls are TRBV29-1 and TRBJ1-4, with no clear D. The V and J ends lost 7 bases and 5 bases respectively, with 5 bases between them. Germline assignment: CDR1 SQVTM and CDR2 ANQGSEA. The CDR3 sequence is 10 residues long. In nucleotides, the CDR3 is TGCAGCGCCGAGAATGAAAAACTGTTTTTT. Translation gives CSAENEKLFF.

The J gene is TRBJ2-5, the V gene TRBV5-1; tentative D call: TRBD1 (6 bases). Deletions cut 0 bases from V and 4 bases from J, with 16 bases between. There are 16 residues in the CDR3. Looked up from germline, CDR1 is SGHRS and CDR2 is YFSETQ. The CDR3 DNA follows: TGCGCCAGCAGCTTGGCTCTAGCAGGGGTTAGAGAGACCCAGTACTTC. Translated, it gives CASSLALAGVRETQYF. Full variable domain (rest looked up from reference TRBV5-1 and TRBJ2-5): KAGVTQTPRYLIKTRGQQVTLSCSPISGHRSVSWYQQTPGQGLQFLFEYFSETQRNKGNFPGRFSGRQFSNSRSEMNVSTLELGDSALYLCASSLALAGVRETQYFGPGTRLLVL.

This clone was detected a few times. The V and J genes are TRBV24-1 and TRBJ2-1; 9 nucleotides align to TRBD2. This CDR3 spans 17 amino acids. The junction had 15 bases not matched to a gene; V was cut back by 3 bases and J by 10 bases. The germline V gene encodes CDR1 KGHDR and CDR2 SFDVKD. This chain's CDR3 is CATSDPSSTSGLPEQFF. DNA for the CDR3: TGTGCCACCAGTGATCCCTCGTCGACTAGCGGTTTACCCGAGCAGTTCTTC.

This chain joins TRBV19 and TRBJ2-3, with D possibly being TRBD2 (5 bases). This CDR3 region has 18 residues. Trimming cost V 5 bases and J 3 bases, with 24 bases left between them. CDR1 is LNHDA, CDR2 SQIVND, per germline (reference sequence). CDR3: CASSSWNAGEGWTDTQYF. The CDR3 DNA follows: TGTGCCAGTAGTTCCTGGAATGCTGGAGAGGGTTGGACAGATACGCAGTATTTT. Drawing the rest from reference TRBV19 and TRBJ2-3, the complete variable domain is DGGITQSPKYLFRKEGQNVTLSCEQNLNHDAMYWYRQDPGQGLRLIYYSQIVNDFQKGDIAEGYSVSREKKESFPLTVTSAQKNPTAFYLCASSSWNAGEGWTDTQYFGPGTRLTVL.

This clone occurred a few times. The chain is built from TRBV10-3 and TRBJ1-5; TRBD1 matches at 7 bases. The CDR3 covers 16 residues. Germline V gives CDR1 ENHRY, CDR2 SYGVKD. Trimming removed 0 bases from V and 7 bases from J; junction bases left unmatched: 9. In DNA, the CDR3 is TGTGCCATCAGTGAGTCAGGGGGCCGCGGGGAACAGCCCCAGCATTTT. Protein sequence: CAISESGGRGEQPQHF.

The V and J genes are TRBV5-6 and TRBJ2-7; 10 nucleotides match TRBD1. Germline V gives CDR1 SGHDT, CDR2 YYEEEE. This CDR3 region has 17 residues. The junction had 12 bases not matched to a gene; V was cut back by 2 bases and J by 4 bases. CDR3 sequence (DNA): TGTGCCAGCAGCTTTCAAGATTCCCGGGACAGGGGTTACGAGCAGTACTTC. Encoded protein: CASSFQDSRDRGYEQYF.

The chain is built from TRBV10-3 and TRBJ1-1; possibly TRBD1 for D (5 bases). The CDR3 runs to 16 residues. CDR1 and CDR2 from the germline V gene are ENHRY and SYGVKD. V dropped 0 bases and J dropped 4 bases, with 15 bases sitting between them. CDR3 bases: TGTGCCATCAGTGAGTCGATTGCAGGGAAGAGCACTGAAGCTTTCTTT. This gives the protein CAISESIAGKSTEAFF.

The gene calls are TRBV27 and TRBJ2-3; D possibly corresponds to TRBD1 (5 bases). This CDR3 spans 15 amino acids. Trimming took off 3 bases at V and 3 bases at J, with 13 bases between the two ends. The germline gives CDR1 MNHEY, CDR2 SMNVEV (reference sequence). In nucleotides, the CDR3 is TGTGCCAGCAGTTTTGGCAGGGTGAAAACAGATACGCAGTATTTT. Its protein is CASSFGRVKTDTQYF.

CDR3 sequence reads: CASSPGSGGAFGELFF. Here the CDR3 DNA reads TGTGCCAGCTCACCAGGGAGCGGGGGGGCATTCGGGGAGCTGTTTTTT. The J gene is TRBJ2-2, the V gene TRBV18, with 10 positions matching TRBD2. Trimming took 2 bases from V and 7 from J; bases not matched to a gene: 7. Looked up from germline, CDR1 is KGHSH and CDR2 is LQKENI. The CDR3 length is 16 residues.

The V call is TRBV7-2, the J call TRBJ1-4, with D perhaps TRBD1 (5 bases). The CDR3 has 16 residues. The germline V gene has CDR1 SGHTA and CDR2 FQGNSA. V dropped 5 bases and J dropped 2 bases, with 15 bases sitting between them. Here the CDR3 reads CASSPFARQTNEKLFF. DNA for the CDR3: TGTGCCAGCAGCCCCTTCGCCCGACAGACTAATGAAAAACTGTTTTTT.

This clone has just one count. The gene calls are TRBV7-3 and TRBJ2-2; tentative D call: TRBD1 (6 bases). The CDR3 runs to 17 residues. V was clipped by 3 bases and J by 0 bases, with 14 bases between them. Germline loops: CDR1 SGHTA, CDR2 FQGTGA. CDR3 residues: CASSLGYAGANTGELFF. In DNA, the CDR3 is TGTGCCAGCAGCTTGGGGTACGCAGGGGCGAACACCGGGGAGCTGTTTTTT. The entire variable domain, with the rest obtained from reference TRBV7-3 and TRBJ2-2, is as follows: GAGVSQTPSNKVTEKGKYVELRCDPISGHTALYWYRQSLGQGPEFLIYFQGTGAADDSGLPNDRFFAVRPEGSVSTLKIQRTERGDSAVYLCASSLGYAGANTGELFFGEGSRLTVL.

This clone was picked up one time. The rearrangement uses TRBV29-1 and TRBJ1-5; D unclear. The CDR3 is 14 residues long. V shed 4 bases and J shed 2 bases, with 12 bases lying between them. Germline-derived CDR1 and CDR2 are SQVTM and ANQGSEA. In DNA form, the CDR3 reads TGCAGCGTTGCAGACTTTTCGGGCAATCAGCCCCAGCATTTT. Translation: CSVADFSGNQPQHF.

The chain employs TRBV4-1 and TRBJ1-1; weak D call: TRBD1 (6 bases). This CDR3 is 17 amino acids long. CDR1 is MGHRA and CDR2 is YSYEKL in the germline V gene. V lost 4 bases and J lost 0, with 18 bases in between. The CDR3 loop reads CASSPSHRVSMNTEAFF. DNA for the CDR3: TGCGCCAGCAGCCCCTCGCACAGGGTCAGTATGAACACTGAAGCTTTCTTT.

The chain couples TRBV2 to TRBJ1-2, with TRBD1 matching over 10 bases. V lost 2 bases, J lost 5 bases, and 5 bases stayed unmatched. This CDR3 is built from 15 residues. The germline V gene encodes CDR1 SNHLY and CDR2 FYNNEI. The CDR3 DNA reads TGTGCCAGCAGTGAACCGACAGGGGGCCTTTATGGCTACACCTTC. Protein sequence: CASSEPTGGLYGYTF.

The chain is built from TRBV30 and TRBJ2-1; D perhaps matches TRBD1 (7 bases). This CDR3 region has 14 residues. Germline V gene data show CDR1 as GTSNPN and CDR2 as SVGIG (reference sequence). The V end was cut by 4 bases, the J end by 8 bases, with 18 bases between. CDR3 region: CAWTADREVDEQFF. The CDR3 coding sequence is TGTGCCTGGACAGCTGACAGGGAGGTGGATGAGCAGTTCTTC.

This sequence joins TRBV7-9 and TRBJ2-3; TRBD2 matches at 12 bases. Germline assignment: CDR1 SEHNR and CDR2 FQNEAQ (reference sequence). The CDR3 loop spans 15 amino acids. Trimming removed 3 bases from V and 4 bases from J; junction bases left unmatched: 2. DNA of the CDR3: TGTGCCAGCAGCTTGGGGACTAGCGGGCCAGATACGCAGTATTTT. Protein: CASSLGTSGPDTQYF.

There are a few counts of this clone. The gene calls are TRBV14 and TRBJ2-7; tentatively, D is TRBD2 (7 bases). The CDR3 is made up of 14 amino acids. Germline V CDR1 and CDR2: SGHDN, FVKESK. Trimming took 0 bases from V and 7 from J, leaving 13 bases between them. The CDR3 nucleotides read TGTGCCAGCAGCCAAGACGCGGGGGCGGGGGAGCAGTACTTC. Translated, it gives CASSQDAGAGEQYF.

This sequence joins TRBV19 and TRBJ1-2, with TRBD1 matching 12 bases. Germline CDR1 and CDR2: LNHDA and SQIVND (reference sequence). The CDR3 sequence is 17 residues long. V shed 3 bases and J 2 bases; nucleotides not matched to a gene: 7. CDR3 residues: CASSISGTGGLNYGYTF. DNA of the CDR3: TGTGCCAGTAGTATTTCCGGGACAGGGGGCTTAAACTATGGCTACACCTTC.

The CDR3 DNA reads as TGTGCCAGCAGTCTTAGACAGCAAGCCAACAATGAGCAGTTCTTC. Its protein is CASSLRQQANNEQFF. This chain joins TRBV6-5 and TRBJ2-1, with D possibly being TRBD1 (5 bases). The length of the CDR3 is 15 residues. V was shortened by 5 bases and J by 5 bases, with 16 bases between the two germline ends. CDR1 is MNHEY and CDR2 is SVGAGI in the germline V gene.

This CDR3 reads CAISDPDRGGNQPQHF. The CDR3 DNA follows: TGTGCCATCAGTGACCCGGACAGGGGTGGCAATCAGCCCCAGCATTTT. The rearrangement joins TRBV10-3 to TRBJ1-5, with 9 bases fitting TRBD1. The trim removed 3 bases at V and 2 bases at J, leaving 5 bases unmatched. The CDR3 loop spans 16 amino acids. CDR1 and CDR2 from the germline V gene are ENHRY and SYGVKD.

V usage is TRBV3-1 (or the pseudogene TRBV3-2) and J usage is TRBJ2-7; TRBD1 matches at 11 bases. The junction had 6 bases not matched to a gene; V was cut back by 3 bases and J by 2 bases. The CDR3 totals 16 residues. Germline CDR1 LGHDT, CDR2 YNNKEL (reference sequence). This chain's CDR3 is CASSHPPGQGAYEQYF. DNA of the CDR3: TGTGCCAGCAGCCATCCCCCGGGACAGGGGGCCTACGAGCAGTACTTC.

The chain couples TRBV5-4 to TRBJ2-1, with a possible D match to TRBD2 (6 bases). The V gene's germline CDR1 is SGHNT and CDR2 YYREEE (reference sequence). The ends were cut back, 7 bases at V and 4 bases at J, with 18 bases in the middle. CDR3 length equals 15 residues. CDR3 in amino acids: CASRTTRGRYNEQFF. Written as DNA, the CDR3 is TGTGCCAGCCGCACCACCCGGGGGAGGTACAATGAGCAGTTCTTC.

The rearrangement links TRBV24-1 to TRBJ1-2; D is unresolved. The CDR3 runs 15 residues. CDR1 and CDR2 (germline): KGHDR, SFDVKD. V was cut by 3 bases and J by 0 bases, with 10 bases left in between. The CDR3 reads CATSDPNTANYGYTF. The CDR3, as DNA: TGTGCCACCAGTGATCCGAATACAGCTAACTATGGCTACACCTTC.